This paragraph reports one T cell receptor beta chain. The germline V gene has CDR1 MDHEN and CDR2 SYDVKM. V gave up 1 base and J gave up 6 bases, with 9 bases separating them. The CDR3 extends over 13 amino acids. The data are from a study of cytomegalovirus exposure and HLA in healthy donors. The primer mix had 60 Vbeta and 13 Jbeta primers. TCRdb's copy holds only in-frame clones and misses some; the assay was immunoSEQ multiplex PCR. The sample records about 140,000 clones, approximately 80% being singletons. This chain connects TRBV28 to TRBJ1-2; D call uncertain. Sequencing was performed on PBMCs. This clonotype was sampled from a man under 40 in good health and CMV-seronegative. This CDR3 is CASSLSQTNGYTF. Written as DNA, the CDR3 is TGTGCCAGCAGTTTATCACAGACAAATGGCTACACCTTC.